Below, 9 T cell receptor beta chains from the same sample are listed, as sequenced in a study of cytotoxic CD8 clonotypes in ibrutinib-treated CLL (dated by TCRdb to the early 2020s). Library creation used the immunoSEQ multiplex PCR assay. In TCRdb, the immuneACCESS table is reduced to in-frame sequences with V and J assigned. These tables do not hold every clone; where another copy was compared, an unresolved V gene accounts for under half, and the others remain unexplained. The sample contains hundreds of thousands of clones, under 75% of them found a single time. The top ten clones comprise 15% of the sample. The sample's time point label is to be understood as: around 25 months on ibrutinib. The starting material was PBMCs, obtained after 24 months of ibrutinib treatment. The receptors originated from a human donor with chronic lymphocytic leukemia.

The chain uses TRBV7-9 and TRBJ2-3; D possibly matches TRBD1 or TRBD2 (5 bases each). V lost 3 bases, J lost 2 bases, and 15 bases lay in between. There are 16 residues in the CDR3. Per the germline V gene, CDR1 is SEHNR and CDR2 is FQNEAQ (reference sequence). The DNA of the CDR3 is TGTGCCAGCAGCTTCCTAGCTCGACAGTCCACAGATACGCAGTATTTT. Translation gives CASSFLARQSTDTQYF.

CDR3 region: CASSYASGVNGEQFF. The CDR3 DNA is TGTGCCAGCTCTTATGCTAGCGGAGTCAACGGGGAGCAGTTCTTC. V is TRBV6-5 and J is TRBJ2-1; the match to TRBD2 covers 7 bases. Trimming took 8 bases from V and 10 from J; bases not matched to a gene: 17. Germline CDR1 is MNHEY and CDR2 is SVGAGI. The CDR3 is 15 amino acids.

This CDR3 reads CASSFGLTTADTQYF. CDR3 coding DNA: TGTGCCAGCAGTTTCGGCCTCACAACGGCAGATACGCAGTATTTT. V usage is TRBV27 and J usage is TRBJ2-3; D remains unclear. Looked up from germline, CDR1 is MNHEY and CDR2 is SMNVEV (reference sequence). This CDR3 spans 15 amino acids. V was clipped by 3 bases and J by 4 bases, with 14 bases between them.

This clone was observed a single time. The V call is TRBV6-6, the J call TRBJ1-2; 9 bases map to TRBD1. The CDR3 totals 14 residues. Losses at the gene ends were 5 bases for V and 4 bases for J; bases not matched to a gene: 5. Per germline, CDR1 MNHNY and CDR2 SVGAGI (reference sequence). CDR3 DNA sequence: TGTGCCAGCAGTCGTCGGACAGGGGCCTATGGCTACACCTTC. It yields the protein CASSRRTGAYGYTF.

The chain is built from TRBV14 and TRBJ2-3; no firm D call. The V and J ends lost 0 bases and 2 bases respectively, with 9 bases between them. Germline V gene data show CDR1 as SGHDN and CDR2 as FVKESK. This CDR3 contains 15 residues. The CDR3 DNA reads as TGTGCCAGCAGCCAAGAAACGGCTTTCACAGATACGCAGTATTTT. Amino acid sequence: CASSQETAFTDTQYF.

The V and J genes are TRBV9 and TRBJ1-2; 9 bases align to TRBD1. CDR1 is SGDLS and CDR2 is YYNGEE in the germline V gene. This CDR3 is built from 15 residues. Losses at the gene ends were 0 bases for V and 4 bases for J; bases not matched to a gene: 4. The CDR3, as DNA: TGTGCCAGCAGCGTAGTGGGGACAGGGCTCTATGGCTACACCTTC. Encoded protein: CASSVVGTGLYGYTF. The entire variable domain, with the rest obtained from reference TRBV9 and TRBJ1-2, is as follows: DSGVTQTPKHLITATGQRVTLRCSPRSGDLSVYWYQQSLDQGLQFLIQYYNGEERAKGNILERFSAQQFPDLHSELNLSSLELGDSALYFCASSVVGTGLYGYTFGSGTRLTVV.

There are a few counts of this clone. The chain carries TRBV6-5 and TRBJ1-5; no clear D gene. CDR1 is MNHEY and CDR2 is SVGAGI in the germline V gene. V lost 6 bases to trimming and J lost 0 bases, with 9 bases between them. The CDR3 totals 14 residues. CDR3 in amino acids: CASRKFDSNQPQHF. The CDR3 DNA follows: TGTGCCAGCAGGAAATTTGATAGCAATCAGCCCCAGCATTTT.

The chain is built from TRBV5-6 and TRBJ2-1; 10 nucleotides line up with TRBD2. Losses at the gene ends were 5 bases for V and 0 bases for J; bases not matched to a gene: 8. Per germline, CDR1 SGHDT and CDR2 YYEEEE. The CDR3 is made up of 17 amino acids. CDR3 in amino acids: CASRKASGSSSYNEQFF. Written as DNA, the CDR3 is TGTGCCAGCAGGAAGGCTAGCGGGAGTAGCTCCTACAATGAGCAGTTCTTC.

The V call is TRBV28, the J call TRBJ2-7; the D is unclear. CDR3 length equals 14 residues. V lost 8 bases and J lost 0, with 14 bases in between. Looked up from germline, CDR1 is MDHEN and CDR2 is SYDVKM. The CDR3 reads CASEDNQSSYEQYF. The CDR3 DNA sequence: TGTGCCAGCGAAGACAACCAGAGCTCCTACGAGCAGTACTTC.